This passage covers 7 T cell receptor beta chains from one sample sequenced in a study of T cell repertoires in cytomegalovirus infection (dated by TCRdb to about 2019). TCRdb records Illumina HiSeq 1500 as the sequencer. Through fastp at Q25 and MiXCR, TCRdb rebuilt clones from the public reads, retaining in-frame beta chains. Records with the same CDR3 protein are collapsed into one entry carrying the most frequent genes and DNA. The sample contains 150,000 or so distinct CDR3 sequences, around 22% of them found a single time. Roughly 9.7% of the sample rests with the top ten. The sequencing input was PBMCs. The receptors here all came from a human donor in good health (CMV status not recorded). Some clones in this sample may be carry-over from other donors' samples.

Here the CDR3 DNA reads TGTGCCAGCAGCGGCCGGGACAGCCAAGAGACCCAGTACTTC. It encodes CASSGRDSQETQYF. The chain employs TRBV7-4 and TRBJ2-5; 7 nucleotides line up with TRBD1. The length of the CDR3 is 14 residues. Germline V gene sequence: CDR1 SGHVT, CDR2 SQSDAQ. The V segment lost 5 bases and the J segment 1 base; nucleotides outside the gene matches: 4.

This clonotype was seen a handful of times. This rearrangement joins TRBV19 to TRBJ2-2; the match to TRBD1 covers 9 bases. Germline CDR1 is LNHDA and CDR2 is SQIVND (reference sequence). V was pared by 7 bases and J by 5 bases, with 5 bases of the junction left unmatched. The CDR3 runs to 14 residues. The chain's CDR3 is CASMGTGRTGELFF. The CDR3 coding sequence is TGTGCCAGTATGGGGACAGGGCGAACCGGGGAGCTGTTTTTT.

Ten or more counts support this clonotype. The chain couples TRBV7-2 to TRBJ2-7; D tentatively reads TRBD1 or TRBD2 (5 bases each). Germline loops: CDR1 SGHTA, CDR2 FQGNSA. The CDR3 extends over 19 amino acids. V shed 1 base and J shed 0 bases, with 22 bases lying between them. The CDR3 DNA is TGTGCCAGCAGCTTAGGGGGGTCCCTGCTTACCCACAGCTCCTACGAGCAGTACTTC. This translates into CASSLGGSLLTHSSYEQYF.

This clonotype has at least ten counts. J is TRBJ2-2 and V is TRBV7-6, with a possible D match to TRBD1 (7 bases). The V and J ends lost 2 bases and 6 bases respectively, with 16 bases between them. Germline CDR1 is SGHVS and CDR2 is FNYEAQ. CDR3 size: 16 residues. The CDR3 DNA follows: TGTGCCAGCAGCTTACGGCAGGGGGGCCGATCCGGGGAGCTGTTTTTT. Protein product: CASSLRQGGRSGELFF.

The chain employs TRBV28 and TRBJ1-2; no definite D call. The V end lost 6 bases, the J end lost 8 bases, and 16 bases lay between the germline ends. This CDR3 is 13 amino acids long. The germline gives CDR1 MDHEN, CDR2 SYDVKM. CDR3 sequence: CASRDFGSLGYTF. The CDR3 nucleotides read TGTGCCAGCAGGGACTTTGGGTCATTGGGCTACACCTTC.

J is TRBJ2-1 and V is TRBV30; 8 bases align to TRBD2. After removal of 3 bases from V and 0 bases from J, the junction contained 4 bases not matched to a gene. The germline V gene has CDR1 GTSNPN and CDR2 SVGIG (reference sequence). CDR3 length: 15 residues. The CDR3 DNA reads as TGTGCCTGGAGCGGGGGGGCAGGCTCCTACAATGAGCAGTTCTTC. Translation gives CAWSGGAGSYNEQFF.

The J gene is TRBJ1-4, the V gene TRBV28, with D maybe TRBD1 (6 bases). V was cut by 3 bases and J by 10 bases, with 21 bases left in between. Germline V gene data show CDR1 as MDHEN and CDR2 as SYDVKM. The CDR3 length is 16 residues. CDR3 sequence (DNA): TGTGCCAGCAGTTTGCCACTGGGACAAGGAGTGGGAAAACTGTTTTTT. It codes for CASSLPLGQGVGKLFF.